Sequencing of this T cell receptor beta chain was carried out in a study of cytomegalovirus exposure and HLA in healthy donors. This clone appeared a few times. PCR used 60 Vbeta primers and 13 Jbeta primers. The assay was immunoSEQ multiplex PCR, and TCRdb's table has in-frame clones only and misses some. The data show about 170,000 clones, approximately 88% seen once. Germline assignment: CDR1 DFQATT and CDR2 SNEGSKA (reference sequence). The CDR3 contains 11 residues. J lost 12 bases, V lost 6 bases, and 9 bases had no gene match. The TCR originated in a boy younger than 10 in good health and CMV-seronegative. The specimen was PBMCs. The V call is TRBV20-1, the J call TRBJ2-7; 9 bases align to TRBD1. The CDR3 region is CSARGQGVAYF. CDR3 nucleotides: TGCAGTGCCCGGGGACAGGGAGTCGCGTACTTC.